These T cell receptor beta chains were read from a single sample in a study of shared clonotypes between healthy human individuals. The data were produced by immunoSEQ multiplex PCR, yet TCRdb's version contains in-frame clones alone and is incomplete. This table holds under 700,000 clones, around 96% found once. Sequencing used naive CD8+ T cells sorted from blood. The receptors originated from a woman aged 25 to 39 in good health. CDR3s leave out the opening cysteine and the closing phenylalanine or tryptophan. The order of the fields is J gene, V gene, CDR3 protein.

TRBJ1-2	TRBV6-1	ASYRGRVDYGYT
TRBJ2-3	TRBV6-1	ASSEFRSMDSDTQY
TRBJ2-7	TRBV13	ASSLSGLDYEQY
TRBJ2-1	TRBV28	ASSSYGTSGEGEDEQF
TRBJ1-1	TRBV29-1	SVVPRDREGTEAF
TRBJ1-3	TRBV30	AWSSEWSGNTIY
TRBJ2-3	TRBV2	ASSEAGVPVWTEAEGGLYTQY
TRBJ2-7	TRBV2	ASRAETSGTYEQY
TRBJ2-7	TRBV5-1	ASSLATLGVYEQY
NA	TRBV2	ASKLSGLAGIPETGAIYEQY
TRBJ2-1	TRBV5-1	ASSPDGNFRAGDEQF
TRBJ2-3	TRBV7-3	ASSLGYTDTQY
TRBJ1-2	TRBV7-9	ASSLAGSAYGYT
TRBJ1-1	TRBV5-1	ASRHKGTEAF
TRBJ2-3	TRBV25-1	ASSEGFLTDTQY
TRBJ1-2	TRBV7-6	ASSPDRVTRGYT
TRBJ2-3	TRBV4-2	ASSHGESDTQY
TRBJ2-7	TRBV27	ASSAAGNLREQY
TRBJ2-1	TRBV5-1	ASSLYLAGVEQF
TRBJ2-7	TRBV19	ASSIGVNSYEQY
NA	TRBV7-9	ASSSGMLYEQY
TRBJ1-1	TRBV5-4	ASSLGSTGPLTEAF
TRBJ1-6	TRBV6-5	ASSSQSSYNSPLH
TRBJ1-2	TRBV2	ASFSRAGGYT
TRBJ2-2	TRBV29-1	SVEDLPVGRGTGELF
TRBJ2-1	TRBV25-1	ASSPLSDEQF
TRBJ2-1	TRBV29-1	SAYFDNEQF
TRBJ2-7	TRBV19	ASSFGQGYEQY
TRBJ2-2	TRBV4-2	ASSQDRSSRTGELF